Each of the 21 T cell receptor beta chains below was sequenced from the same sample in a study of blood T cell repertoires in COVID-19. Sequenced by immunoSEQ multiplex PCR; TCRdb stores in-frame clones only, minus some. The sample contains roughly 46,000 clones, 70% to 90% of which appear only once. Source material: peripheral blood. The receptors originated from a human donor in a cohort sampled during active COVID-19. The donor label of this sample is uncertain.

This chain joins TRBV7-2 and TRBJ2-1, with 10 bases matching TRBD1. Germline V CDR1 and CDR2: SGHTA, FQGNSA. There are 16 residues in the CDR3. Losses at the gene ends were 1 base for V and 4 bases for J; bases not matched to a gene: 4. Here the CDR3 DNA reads TGTGCCAGCAGCTTAGTTCCGGGACAGGGGTACAATGAGCAGTTCTTC. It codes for CASSLVPGQGYNEQFF.

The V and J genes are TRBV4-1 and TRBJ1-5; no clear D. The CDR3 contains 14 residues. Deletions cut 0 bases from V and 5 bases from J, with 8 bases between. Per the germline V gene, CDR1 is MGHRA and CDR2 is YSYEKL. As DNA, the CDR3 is TGCGCCAGCAGCCAAGATTCGCGGGATCAGCCCCAGCATTTT. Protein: CASSQDSRDQPQHF.

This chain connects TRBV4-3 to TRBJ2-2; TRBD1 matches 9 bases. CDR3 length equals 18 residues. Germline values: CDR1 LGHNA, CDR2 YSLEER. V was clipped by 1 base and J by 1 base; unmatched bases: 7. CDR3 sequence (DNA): TGCGCCAGCAGCCAAGGGGTGCCGGGACAGGGGAACACCGGGGAGCTGTTTTTT. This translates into CASSQGVPGQGNTGELFF.

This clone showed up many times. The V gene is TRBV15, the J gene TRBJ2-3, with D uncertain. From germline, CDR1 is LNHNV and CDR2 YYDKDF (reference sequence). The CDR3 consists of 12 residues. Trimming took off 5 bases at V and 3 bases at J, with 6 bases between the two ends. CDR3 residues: CATSLTTDTQYF. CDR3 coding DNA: TGTGCCACCAGCTTAACAACAGATACGCAGTATTTT. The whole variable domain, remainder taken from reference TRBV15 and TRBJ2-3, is DAMVIQNPRYQVTQFGKPVTLSCSQTLNHNVMYWYQQKSSQAPKLLFHYYDKDFNNEADTPDNFQSRRPNTSFCFLDIRSPGLGDTAMYLCATSLTTDTQYFGPGTRLTVL.

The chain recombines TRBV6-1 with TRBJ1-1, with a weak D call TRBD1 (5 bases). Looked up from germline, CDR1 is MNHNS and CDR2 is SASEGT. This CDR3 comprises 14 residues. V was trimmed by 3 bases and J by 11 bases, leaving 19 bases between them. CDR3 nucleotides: TGTGCCAGCAGTGACAGGGCCTCCGGCGGTAAGGCTTTCTTT. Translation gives CASSDRASGGKAFF.

For the CDR3, the DNA is TGTGCCAGCAGTCCGTCTTCCGGGACACGGCAAGAGACCCAGTACTTC. Encoded protein: CASSPSSGTRQETQYF. This chain joins TRBV6-2 or TRBV6-3 and TRBJ2-5; possibly TRBD1 for D (6 bases). Germline CDR1 reads MNHEY; CDR2 reads SVGEGT. The V gene lost 5 bases and the J gene lost 2 bases, with 18 bases spanning the gap. This CDR3 has 16 residues.

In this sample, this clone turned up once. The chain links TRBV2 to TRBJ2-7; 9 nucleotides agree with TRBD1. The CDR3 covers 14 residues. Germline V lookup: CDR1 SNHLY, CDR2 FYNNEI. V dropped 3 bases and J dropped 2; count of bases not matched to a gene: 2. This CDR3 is CASSDGTGTYEQYF. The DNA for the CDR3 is TGTGCCAGCAGTGACGGGACAGGGACCTACGAGCAGTACTTC.

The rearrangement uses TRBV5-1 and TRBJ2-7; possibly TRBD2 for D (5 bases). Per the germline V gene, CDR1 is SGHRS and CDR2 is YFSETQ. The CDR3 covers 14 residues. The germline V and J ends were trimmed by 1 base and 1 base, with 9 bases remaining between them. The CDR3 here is CASSLQEGSYEQYF. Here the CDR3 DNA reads TGCGCCAGCAGCTTGCAAGAGGGTTCCTACGAGCAGTACTTC.

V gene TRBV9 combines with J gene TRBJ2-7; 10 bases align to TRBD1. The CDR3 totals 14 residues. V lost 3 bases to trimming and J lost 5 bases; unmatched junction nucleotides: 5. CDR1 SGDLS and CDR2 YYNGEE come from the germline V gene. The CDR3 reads CASSDRDRGDEQYF. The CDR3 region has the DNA TGTGCCAGCAGCGACCGGGACAGGGGTGACGAGCAGTACTTC.

DNA for the CDR3: TGTGCCAGCCTACCTACTCCACTACAGGGTGAAGCTTTCTTT. It encodes CASLPTPLQGEAFF. The rearrangement joins TRBV6-5 to TRBJ1-1; a weak D match, TRBD1 (6 bases). This CDR3 spans 14 amino acids. Germline CDR1 reads MNHEY; CDR2 reads SVGAGI. V dropped 8 bases and J dropped 7 bases, with 20 bases sitting between them.

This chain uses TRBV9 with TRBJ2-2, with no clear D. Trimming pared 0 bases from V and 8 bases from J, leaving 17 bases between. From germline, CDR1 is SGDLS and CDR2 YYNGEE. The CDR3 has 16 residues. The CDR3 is CASSVATHPTEGELFF. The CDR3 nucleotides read TGTGCCAGCAGCGTAGCTACCCACCCGACTGAGGGGGAGCTGTTTTTT.

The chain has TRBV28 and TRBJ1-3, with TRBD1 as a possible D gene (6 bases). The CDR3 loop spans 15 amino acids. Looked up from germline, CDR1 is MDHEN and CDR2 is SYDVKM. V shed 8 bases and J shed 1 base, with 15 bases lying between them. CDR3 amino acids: CASVPGGVSGNTIYF. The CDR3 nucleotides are TGTGCCAGCGTGCCGGGGGGCGTGTCTGGAAACACCATATATTTT.

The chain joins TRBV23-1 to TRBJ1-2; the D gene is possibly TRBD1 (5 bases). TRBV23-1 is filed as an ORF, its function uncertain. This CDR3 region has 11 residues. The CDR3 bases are TGCGCGGGAGGGGTTCGGTATGGCTACACCTTC. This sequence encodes CAGGVRYGYTF.

The CDR3, as DNA: TGTGCCAGTATCCCACAGGGTCTCGGTAACGCGAACACCGGGGAGCTGTTTTTT. This encodes CASIPQGLGNANTGELFF. V usage is TRBV19 and J usage is TRBJ2-2; D might be TRBD1 (6 bases). Germline CDR1 LNHDA, CDR2 SQIVND (reference sequence). This CDR3 is built from 18 residues. Trimming pared 7 bases from V and 0 bases from J, leaving 21 bases between.

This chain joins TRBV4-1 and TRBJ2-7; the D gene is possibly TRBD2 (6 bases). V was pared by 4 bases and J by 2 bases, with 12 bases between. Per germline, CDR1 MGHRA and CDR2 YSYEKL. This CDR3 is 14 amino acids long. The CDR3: CASSPGGGTYEQYF. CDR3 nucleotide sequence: TGCGCCAGCAGCCCCGGGGGAGGAACCTACGAGCAGTACTTC.

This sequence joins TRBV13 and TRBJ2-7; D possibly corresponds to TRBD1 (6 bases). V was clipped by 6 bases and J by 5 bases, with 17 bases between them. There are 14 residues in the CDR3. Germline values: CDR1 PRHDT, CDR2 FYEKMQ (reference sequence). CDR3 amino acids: CASSLQGRSDEQYF. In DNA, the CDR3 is TGTGCCAGCAGTTTACAGGGTAGATCCGACGAGCAGTACTTC.

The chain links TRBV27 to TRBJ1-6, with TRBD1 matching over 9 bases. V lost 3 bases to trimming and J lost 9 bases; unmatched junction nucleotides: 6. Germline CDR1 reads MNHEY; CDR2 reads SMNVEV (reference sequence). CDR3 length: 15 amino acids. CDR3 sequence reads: CASSFTGQGASPLHF. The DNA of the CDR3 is TGTGCCAGCAGTTTCACGGGACAGGGAGCTTCACCCCTCCACTTT.

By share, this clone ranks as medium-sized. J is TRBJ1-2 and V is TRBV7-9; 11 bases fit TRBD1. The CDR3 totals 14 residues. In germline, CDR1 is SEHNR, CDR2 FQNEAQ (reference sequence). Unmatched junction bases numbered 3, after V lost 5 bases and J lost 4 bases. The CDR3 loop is CASSRDRGIYGYTF. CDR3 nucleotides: TGTGCCAGCAGCCGGGACAGGGGGATCTATGGCTACACCTTC.

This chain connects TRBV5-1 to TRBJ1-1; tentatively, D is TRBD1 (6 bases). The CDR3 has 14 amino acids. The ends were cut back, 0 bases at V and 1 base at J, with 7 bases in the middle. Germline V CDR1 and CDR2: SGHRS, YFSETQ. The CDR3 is CASSLVGGNTEAFF. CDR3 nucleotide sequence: TGCGCCAGCAGCTTGGTAGGGGGGAACACTGAAGCTTTCTTT.

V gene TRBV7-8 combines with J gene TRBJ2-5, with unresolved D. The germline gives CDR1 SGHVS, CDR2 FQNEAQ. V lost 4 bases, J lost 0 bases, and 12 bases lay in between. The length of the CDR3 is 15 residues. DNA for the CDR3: TGTGCCAGCAGCTATACCACGAGGTACCAAGAGACCCAGTACTTC. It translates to CASSYTTRYQETQYF.

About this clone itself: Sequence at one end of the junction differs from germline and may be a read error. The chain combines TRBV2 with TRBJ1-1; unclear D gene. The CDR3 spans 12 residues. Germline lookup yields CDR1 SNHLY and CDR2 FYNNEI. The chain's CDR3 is CASSESLTGAFF. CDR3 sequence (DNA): TGTGCCAGCAGTGAATCTTTGACTGGAGCTTTCTTT.